This T cell receptor beta chain was sequenced during a study of blood T cell repertoires in COVID-19. Study-wide context: Collection of acute and convalescent COVID-19 samples took place in the United States, Italy and Spain. T cells, B-cell-depleted T cells, or PBMCs supplied cDNA or gDNA.

Authors' analysis steps: How many nucleated cells were present was estimated from reference gene primer amplification. Sequencing used immunoSEQ multiplex PCR; TCRdb keeps in-frame clones, though not all of them. V, J and clone size are those of that table, while D and trimming were read from the DNA. The table records fewer than 350,000 clones, approximately 81% of them present only once. V shed 7 bases and J 7 bases; nucleotides not matched to a gene: 10. Germline lookup yields CDR1 SGHRS and CDR2 YFSETQ. The CDR3 runs to 13 residues. Participant ages covered about 18 to 100 years across 24 US areas.

The clonotype comes from a woman between 25 and 40 years old who had been exposed to COVID-19. The gene calls are TRBV5-1 and TRBJ1-1; TRBD1 matches 7 bases. Sequencing was carried out using PBMCs or T cells enriched from blood (not recorded which). The CDR3 region is CASSNPGTDEAFF. The CDR3, as DNA: TGCGCCAGCTCCAACCCCGGGACAGATGAAGCTTTCTTT.